This T cell receptor beta chain originates from a study of T cell repertoires in aging, cancer and after chemotherapy. About the study: Roughly 9.1 million TCR reads were in the whole dataset. Study results and caveats: In each cancer cohort, median generation probability increased across chemotherapy, suggesting thymic output rebounded.

Amplification of TCR beta used genomic DNA extracted from peripheral blood. As concerns this clonotype: As yet, its antigen is unknown.

TRB rearrangements spanning V, D and J were amplified using mixed TRB-A/B primers. One entry per CDR3 protein results from TCRdb running MiXCR on the multiplex PCR reads. The data hold just under 1,500 distinct CDR3 sequences, with approximately 30% observed a single time. The CDR3 spans 16 residues. With 1 base removed from V and 1 base from J, the gap between germline ends came to 13 bases. Germline values: CDR1 MNHEY, CDR2 SVGEGT. The source of this sequence is a human donor with a solid tumor. The chain combines TRBV6-2 or TRBV6-3 with TRBJ2-5; TRBD1 is a possible D gene (6 bases). Input material: blood. CDR3 nucleotide sequence: TGTGCCAGCAGTTACTTGGCAGGGGACACCCAAGAGACCCAGTACTTC. Translation: CASSYLAGDTQETQYF.